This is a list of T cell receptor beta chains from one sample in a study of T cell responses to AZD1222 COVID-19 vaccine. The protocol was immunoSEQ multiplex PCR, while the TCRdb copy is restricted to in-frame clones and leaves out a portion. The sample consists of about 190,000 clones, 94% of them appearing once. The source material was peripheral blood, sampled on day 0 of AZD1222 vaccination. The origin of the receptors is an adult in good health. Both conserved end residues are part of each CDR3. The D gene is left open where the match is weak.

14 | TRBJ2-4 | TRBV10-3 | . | CAISESAGKNIQYF | TGTGCCATCAGTGAGTCGGCGGGGAAAAACATTCAGTACTTC
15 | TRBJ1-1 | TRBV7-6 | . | CASSLGGSSKTEAFF | TGTGCCAGCAGCTTAGGTGGATCGAGCAAGACTGAAGCTTTCTTT
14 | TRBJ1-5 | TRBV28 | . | CASSFSASNQPQHF | TGTGCCAGCAGTTTTTCAGCTAGCAATCAGCCCCAGCATTTT
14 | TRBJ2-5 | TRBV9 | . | CASSAFVGGETQYF | TGTGCCAGCAGCGCCTTCGTCGGCGGAGAGACCCAGTACTTC
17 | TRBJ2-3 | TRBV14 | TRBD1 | CASSHNTGAKYTDTQYF | TGTGCCAGCAGCCACAACACAGGGGCAAAATACACAGATACGCAGTATTTT
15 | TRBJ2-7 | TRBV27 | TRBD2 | CASSYGLAPTYEQYF | TGTGCCAGCAGTTACGGACTAGCGCCAACCTACGAGCAGTACTTC
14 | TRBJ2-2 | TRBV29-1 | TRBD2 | CSVSSGRAVGELFF | TGCAGCGTTTCTAGCGGGAGGGCGGTCGGGGAGCTGTTTTTT
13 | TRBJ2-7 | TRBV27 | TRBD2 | CASSFPGGDEQYF | TGTGCCAGCAGTTTTCCGGGGGGTGATGAGCAGTACTTC
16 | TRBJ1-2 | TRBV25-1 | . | CASSAGGDGGLLSYTF | TGTGCCAGCAGTGCCGGCGGGGACGGAGGGTTATTAAGTTACACCTTC
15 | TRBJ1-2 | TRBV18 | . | CASSPLSRDIYGYTF | TGTGCCAGCTCACCGCTCAGCCGGGACATCTATGGCTACACCTTC
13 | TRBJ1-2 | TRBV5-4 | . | CASSLDRAVGYTF | TGTGCCAGCAGCTTGGACAGGGCAGTGGGCTACACCTTC
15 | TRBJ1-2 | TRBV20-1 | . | CSASSPGNKNYGYTF | TGCAGTGCTAGTTCCCCAGGGAATAAAAACTATGGCTACACCTTC
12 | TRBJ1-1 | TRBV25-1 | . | CASSNLNTEAFF | TGTGCCAGCAGCAATCTAAACACTGAAGCTTTCTTT
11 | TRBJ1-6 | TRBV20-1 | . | CSALKGSPLHF | TGCAGTGCCCTAAAGGGGTCACCCCTCCACTTT
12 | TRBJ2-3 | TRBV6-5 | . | CASSYRVDTQYF | TGTGCCAGCAGCTACAGGGTGGATACGCAGTATTTT
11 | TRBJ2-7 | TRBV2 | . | CASSAGTSIYF | TGTGCCAGCAGTGCCGGGACTTCGATATACTTC
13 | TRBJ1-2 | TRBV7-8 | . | CASSSGRNYGYTF | TGTGCCAGCAGCTCGGGCCGAAACTATGGCTACACCTTC
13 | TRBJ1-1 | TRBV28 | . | CASSFPGITEAFF | TGTGCCAGCAGTTTTCCGGGTATCACTGAAGCTTTCTTT
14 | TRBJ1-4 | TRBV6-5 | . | CASSPDPGWEKLFF | TGTGCCAGCAGTCCGGACCCAGGCTGGGAAAAACTGTTTTTT
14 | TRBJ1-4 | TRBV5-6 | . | CASSYRALNEKLFF | TGTGCCAGCAGCTACCGAGCGCTTAATGAAAAACTGTTTTTT
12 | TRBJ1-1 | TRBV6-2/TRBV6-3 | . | CASSRTDHEAFF | TGTGCCAGCAGTCGGACAGACCACGAAGCTTTCTTT
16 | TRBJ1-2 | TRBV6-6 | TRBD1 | CASGIRQGQANYGYTF | TGTGCCAGCGGGATCCGACAGGGCCAAGCTAACTATGGCTACACCTTC
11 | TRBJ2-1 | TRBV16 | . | CASSHDNEQFF | TGTGCCAGCAGCCACGACAATGAGCAGTTCTTC
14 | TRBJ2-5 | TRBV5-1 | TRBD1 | CASSQQGARETQYF | TGCGCCAGCAGCCAACAGGGGGCCCGAGAGACCCAGTACTTC
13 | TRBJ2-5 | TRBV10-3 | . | CAISESVRETQYF | TGTGCCATCAGTGAGTCGGTTCGGGAGACCCAGTACTTC
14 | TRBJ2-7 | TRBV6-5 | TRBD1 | CASSRQGIPYEQYF | TGTGCCAGCAGTCGACAGGGAATTCCCTACGAGCAGTACTTC
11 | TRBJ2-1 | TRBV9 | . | CASSVVSGQFF | TGTGCCAGCAGCGTAGTCTCAGGGCAGTTCTTC
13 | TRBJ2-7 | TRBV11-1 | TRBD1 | CASSLPAGGEQYF | TGTGCCAGCAGCTTGCCCGCAGGGGGTGAGCAGTACTTC
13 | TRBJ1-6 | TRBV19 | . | CASKRADNSPLHF | TGTGCCAGTAAAAGGGCAGATAATTCACCCCTCCACTTT
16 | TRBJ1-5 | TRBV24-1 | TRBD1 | CATSSPGTGDRQPQHF | TGTGCCACCAGCTCCCCCGGGACAGGGGACCGACAGCCCCAGCATTTT
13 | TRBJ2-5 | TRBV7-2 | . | CASSLKGWGPQYF | TGTGCCAGCAGCTTAAAGGGGTGGGGGCCCCAGTACTTC
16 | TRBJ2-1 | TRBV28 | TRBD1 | CASSSTGTGEVNEQFF | TGTGCCAGCAGTTCTACCGGGACAGGGGAGGTCAATGAGCAGTTCTTC
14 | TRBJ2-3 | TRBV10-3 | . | CAISAQGNTDTQYF | TGTGCCATCAGTGCACAGGGAAACACAGATACGCAGTATTTT
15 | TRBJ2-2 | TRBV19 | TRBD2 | CASAGLAGNTGELFF | TGTGCCAGTGCGGGACTAGCTGGGAACACCGGGGAGCTGTTTTTT
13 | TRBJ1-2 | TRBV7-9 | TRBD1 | CASSRQGAWGYTF | TGTGCCAGCAGCCGACAGGGGGCTTGGGGCTACACCTTC